This is a list of T cell receptor beta chains from one sample in a study of cytomegalovirus exposure and HLA in healthy donors. This table comes from immunoSEQ multiplex PCR, and its TCRdb copy is limited to in-frame clones, with some not included. The sample includes under 400,000 clones, about nine tenths of them seen just once. The sequenced material came from PBMCs. The origin of the receptors is a young woman in good health and CMV-seronegative. Both conserved end residues are part of each CDR3. D genes are given only for firm matches. Clone size is given for some rows only: seen once, a few or many times, or a class if the clone is expanded.

.,TRBV27,.,CASSPGGGRNQPQHF
.,TRBV11-2,TRBD1,CASLGWDRGNGEQYF
.,TRBV30,.,CAWSTTGTGLYQPQHF
.,TRBV7-9,.,CASSPRGSVVNTGELFF
.,TRBV4-2,TRBD2,CASSQTSGVPYNEQFF
.,TRBV25-1,.,CASSDAGRTYNEQFF
.,TRBV29-1,.,CSVGTATEQYF
.,TRBV28,TRBD1,CASSFRTGGRETQYF
.,TRBV19,.,CASSKLTGGQPQHF
few,TRBV27,.,CASSLPGGGEQYF
.,TRBV27,TRBD2,CASSQNSGRVTDTQYF
once,TRBV25-1,.,CASIANQETQYF
.,TRBV27,TRBD1,CASSFTPGTVEDTQYF
.,TRBV30,.,CAWSGLTVYGYTF
once,TRBV27,.,CASSLITETSTDTQYF
.,TRBV6-1,.,CASSDARRLNYGYTF
.,TRBV27,.,CASSLRGRNYGYTF
.,TRBV4-1,.,CASSPLGGAAYEQYF
.,TRBV5-1,TRBD1,CASSWDSDYGYTF
.,TRBV28,.,CASSLAGAKNIQYF
.,TRBV9,.,CASSSGGATNEKLFF
.,TRBV11-2,.,CASSRRQMNTGELFF
.,TRBV9,TRBD1,CASSASGTGDYEQYF
.,TRBV28,TRBD1,CASSSTGMNTGELFF
.,TRBV4-2,TRBD2,CASSPNQRDPIYEQYF
.,TRBV27,TRBD1,CASSLYPSTGRYGYTF
.,TRBV5-1,.,CASSFGGDYGYTF
.,TRBV4-1,TRBD2,CASSQTLAGGSGQFF